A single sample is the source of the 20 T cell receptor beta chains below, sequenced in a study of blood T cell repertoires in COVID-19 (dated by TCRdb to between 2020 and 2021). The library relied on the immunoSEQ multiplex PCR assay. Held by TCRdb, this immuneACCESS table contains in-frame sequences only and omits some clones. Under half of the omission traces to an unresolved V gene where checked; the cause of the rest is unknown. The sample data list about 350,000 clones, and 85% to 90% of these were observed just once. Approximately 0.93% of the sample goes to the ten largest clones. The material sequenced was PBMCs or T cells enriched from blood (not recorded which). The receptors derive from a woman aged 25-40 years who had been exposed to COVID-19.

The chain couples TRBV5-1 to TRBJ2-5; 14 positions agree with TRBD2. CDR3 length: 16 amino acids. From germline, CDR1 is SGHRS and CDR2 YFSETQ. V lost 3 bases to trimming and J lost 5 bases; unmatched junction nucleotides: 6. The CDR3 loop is CASSSGLAGVGETQYF. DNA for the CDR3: TGCGCCAGCAGCTCGGGACTAGCGGGAGTAGGGGAGACCCAGTACTTC.

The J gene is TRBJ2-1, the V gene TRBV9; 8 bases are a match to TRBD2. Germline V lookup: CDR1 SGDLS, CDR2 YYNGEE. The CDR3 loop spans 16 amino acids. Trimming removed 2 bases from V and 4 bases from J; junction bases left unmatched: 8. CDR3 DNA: TGTGCCAGCAGCGTCAGTACTAGCGGCTTTTACAATGAGCAGTTCTTC. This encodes CASSVSTSGFYNEQFF.

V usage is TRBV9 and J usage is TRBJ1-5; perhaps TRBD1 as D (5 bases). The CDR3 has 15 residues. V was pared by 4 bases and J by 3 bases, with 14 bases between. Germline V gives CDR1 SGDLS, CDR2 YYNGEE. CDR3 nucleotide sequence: TGTGCCAGCAGCCCCAACGGGGGACTCAATCAGCCCCAGCATTTT. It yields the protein CASSPNGGLNQPQHF. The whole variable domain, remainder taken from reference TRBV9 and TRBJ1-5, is DSGVTQTPKHLITATGQRVTLRCSPRSGDLSVYWYQQSLDQGLQFLIQYYNGEERAKGNILERFSAQQFPDLHSELNLSSLELGDSALYFCASSPNGGLNQPQHFGDGTRLSIL.

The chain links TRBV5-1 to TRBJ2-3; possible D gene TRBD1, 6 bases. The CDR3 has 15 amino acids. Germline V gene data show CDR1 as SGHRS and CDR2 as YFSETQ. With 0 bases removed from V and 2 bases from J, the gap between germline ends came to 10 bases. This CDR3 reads CASSLARGYTDTQYF. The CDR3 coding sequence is TGCGCCAGCAGCTTGGCCAGGGGATACACAGATACGCAGTATTTT.

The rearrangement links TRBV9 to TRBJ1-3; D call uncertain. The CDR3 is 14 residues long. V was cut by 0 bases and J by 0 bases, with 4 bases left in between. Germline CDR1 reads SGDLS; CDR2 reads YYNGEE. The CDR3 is CASSVGSSGNTIYF. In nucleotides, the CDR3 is TGTGCCAGCAGCGTAGGGAGCTCTGGAAACACCATATATTTT.

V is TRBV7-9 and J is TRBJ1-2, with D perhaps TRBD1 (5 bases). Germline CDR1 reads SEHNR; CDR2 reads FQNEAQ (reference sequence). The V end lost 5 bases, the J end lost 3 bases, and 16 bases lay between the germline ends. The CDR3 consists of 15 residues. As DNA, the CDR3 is TGTGCCAGCAGCCCCAACCCAACAGGTTACTATGGCTACACCTTC. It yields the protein CASSPNPTGYYGYTF.

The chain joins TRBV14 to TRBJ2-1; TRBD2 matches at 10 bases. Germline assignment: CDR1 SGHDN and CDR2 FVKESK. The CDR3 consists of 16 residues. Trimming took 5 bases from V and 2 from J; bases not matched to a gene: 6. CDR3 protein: CASSFPGLATYNEQFF. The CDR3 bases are TGTGCCAGCAGCTTTCCGGGACTAGCGACCTACAATGAGCAGTTCTTC. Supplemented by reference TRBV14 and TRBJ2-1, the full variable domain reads EAGVTQFPSHSVIEKGQTVTLRCDPISGHDNLYWYRRVMGKEIKFLLHFVKESKQDESGMPNNRFLAERTGGTYSTLKVQPAELEDSGVYFCASSFPGLATYNEQFFGPGTRLTVL.

The CDR3 protein is CASSSPGQEGQPQHF. The CDR3 DNA follows: TGTGCCAGCAGTTCTCCGGGACAGGAAGGTCAGCCCCAGCATTTT. The rearrangement links TRBV27 to TRBJ1-5; 8 bases map to TRBD1. After removal of 4 bases from V and 6 bases from J, the junction contained 8 bases not matched to a gene. The CDR3 loop spans 15 amino acids. Germline CDR1 reads MNHEY; CDR2 reads SMNVEV (reference sequence).

CDR3 sequence reads: CASSEGRWQYF. Written as DNA, the CDR3 is TGTGCCAGCAGTGAAGGGAGATGGCAGTACTTC. J is TRBJ2-5 and V is TRBV2; no reliable D call. Deletions cut 1 base from V and 11 bases from J, with 8 bases between. The CDR3 runs 11 residues. CDR1 SNHLY and CDR2 FYNNEI come from the germline V gene.

CDR3 loop: CASSEQGQYQETQYF. The CDR3 DNA reads TGTGCCAGCTCCGAACAGGGACAGTACCAAGAGACCCAGTACTTC. The chain links TRBV9 to TRBJ2-5; 7 nucleotides align to TRBD1. V was pared by 7 bases and J by 0 bases, with 9 bases of the junction left unmatched. CDR1 SGDLS and CDR2 YYNGEE come from the germline V gene. CDR3 length: 15 amino acids.

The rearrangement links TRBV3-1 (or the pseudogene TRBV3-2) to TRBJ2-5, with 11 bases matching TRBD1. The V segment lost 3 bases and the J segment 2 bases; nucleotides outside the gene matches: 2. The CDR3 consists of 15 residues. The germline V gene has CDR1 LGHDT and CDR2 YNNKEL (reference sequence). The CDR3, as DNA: TGTGCCAGCAGCCAGTGGGACAGGGGGCAAGAGACCCAGTACTTC. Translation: CASSQWDRGQETQYF.

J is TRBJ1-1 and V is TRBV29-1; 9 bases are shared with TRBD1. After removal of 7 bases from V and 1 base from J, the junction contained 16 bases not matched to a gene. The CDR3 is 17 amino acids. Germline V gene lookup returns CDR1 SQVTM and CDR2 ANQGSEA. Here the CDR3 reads CSGGGQGGQTWNTEAFF. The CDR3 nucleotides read TGCAGCGGGGGGGGACAGGGTGGTCAGACCTGGAACACTGAAGCTTTCTTT.

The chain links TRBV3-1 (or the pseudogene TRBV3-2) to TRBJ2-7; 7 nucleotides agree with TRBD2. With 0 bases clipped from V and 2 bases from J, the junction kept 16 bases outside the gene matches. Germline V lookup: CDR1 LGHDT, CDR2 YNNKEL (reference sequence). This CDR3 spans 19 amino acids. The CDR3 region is CASSQERGSSGRRTYEQYF. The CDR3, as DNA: TGTGCCAGCAGCCAAGAGCGGGGGTCAAGCGGACGCAGAACCTACGAGCAGTACTTC.

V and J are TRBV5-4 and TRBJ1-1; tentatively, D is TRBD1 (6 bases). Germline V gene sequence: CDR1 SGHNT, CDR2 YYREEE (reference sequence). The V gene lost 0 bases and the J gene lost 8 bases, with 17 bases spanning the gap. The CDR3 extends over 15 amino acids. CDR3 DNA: TGTGCCAGCAGCTTGGCCAAGGGGGACAATAGAGAAGCTTTCTTT. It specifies CASSLAKGDNREAFF.

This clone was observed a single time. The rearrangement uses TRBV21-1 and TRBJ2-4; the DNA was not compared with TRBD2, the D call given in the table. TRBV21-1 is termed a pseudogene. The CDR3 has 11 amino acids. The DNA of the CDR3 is TGTGCCAGCGGTACCGGGGACATTCAGTACTTC. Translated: CASGTGDIQYF.

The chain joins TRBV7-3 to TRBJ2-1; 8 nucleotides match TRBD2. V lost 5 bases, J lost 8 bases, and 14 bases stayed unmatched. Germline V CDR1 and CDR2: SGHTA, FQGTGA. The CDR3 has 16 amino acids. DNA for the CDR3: TGTGCCAGCAGCGCATCCGGGACTAGGTCTTGGGATGAGCAGTTCTTC. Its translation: CASSASGTRSWDEQFF.

CDR3 residues: CASSSGLGDSEAFF. CDR3 sequence (DNA): TGCGCCAGCAGCTCCGGGCTAGGGGACTCTGAAGCTTTCTTT. This rearrangement joins TRBV5-1 to TRBJ1-1, with a weak D call TRBD1 (5 bases). This CDR3 has 14 amino acids. The germline gives CDR1 SGHRS, CDR2 YFSETQ. V lost 3 bases, J lost 6 bases, and 15 bases lay in between.

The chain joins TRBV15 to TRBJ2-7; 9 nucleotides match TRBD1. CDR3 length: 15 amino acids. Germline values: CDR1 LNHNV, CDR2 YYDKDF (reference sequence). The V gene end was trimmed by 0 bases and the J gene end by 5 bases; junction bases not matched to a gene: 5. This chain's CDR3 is CATSREGTGSNEQYF. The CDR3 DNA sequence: TGTGCCACCAGCAGAGAAGGGACAGGGTCCAACGAGCAGTACTTC.

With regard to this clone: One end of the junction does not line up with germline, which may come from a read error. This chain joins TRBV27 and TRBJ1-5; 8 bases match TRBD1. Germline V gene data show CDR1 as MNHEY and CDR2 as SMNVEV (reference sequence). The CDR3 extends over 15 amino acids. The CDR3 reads CASSSRDRPNEPQHF. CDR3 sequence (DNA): TGTGCCAGCAGTTCCCGGGACAGGCCCAATGAGCCCCAGCATTTT.

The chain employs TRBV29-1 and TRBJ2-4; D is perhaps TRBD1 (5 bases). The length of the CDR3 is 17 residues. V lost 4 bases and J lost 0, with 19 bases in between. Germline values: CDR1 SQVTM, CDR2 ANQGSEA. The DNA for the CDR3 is TGCAGCGTTGGTGGGGCTCAGGGAAAGCTAGCCAAAAACATTCAGTACTTC. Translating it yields CSVGGAQGKLAKNIQYF.